This paragraph reports one T cell receptor (beta chain). These data are taken from a study of control samples from healthy donors and cancer patients. The assay was immunoSEQ multiplex PCR, and TCRdb's table has in-frame clones only and misses some. The data contain around 58,000 clones, 88% of them singletons. The CDR3 has 14 residues. V lost 8 bases and J 4 bases, leaving 17 bases between the germline ends. Germline CDR1 and CDR2: LNHDA and SQIVND (reference sequence). Input material: blood. The chain combines TRBV19 with TRBJ1-2; weak D call: TRBD1 (5 bases). The TCR sequence derives from a man between 50 and 59 years old in good health. The CDR3 DNA reads TGTGCCAGTTTCCCGGGCAGGGCGGGCTATGGCTACACCTTC. Translated: CASFPGRAGYGYTF.